Listed below are T cell receptor beta chains from one sample, sequenced in a study of T cell clusters in autoimmune cytopenias. TCRdb derives one entry per CDR3 protein from the multiplex PCR reads, leaving out DNA. The sample includes some 5,000 distinct CDR3 sequences. Sequencing input: peripheral blood. The receptors come from a human donor with an autoimmune cytopenia or autoimmune hepatitis (not recorded which). The CDR3 runs from the conserved cysteine through the conserved F or W. The order of the fields is V gene, clone size, J gene, CDR3 protein. Clone size is given for some rows only: seen once, a few or many times, or a class if the clone is expanded.

V gene: TRBV19
clone size: medium-sized
J gene: TRBJ2-2
CDR3 protein: CASRSASGAGELFF

V gene: TRBV6-5
clone size: NA
J gene: TRBJ1-3
CDR3 protein: CASSYSGGSGNTIYF

V gene: TRBV10-3
clone size: NA
J gene: TRBJ1-5
CDR3 protein: CAIKDGYSNQPQHF

V gene: TRBV5-6
clone size: NA
J gene: TRBJ1-4
CDR3 protein: CASSFLDRATNEKLFF

V gene: TRBV5-6
clone size: medium-sized
J gene: TRBJ2-1
CDR3 protein: CASSSGTGGYTSSYNEQFF

V gene: TRBV18
clone size: NA
J gene: TRBJ2-2
CDR3 protein: CASSPAAHTGELFF

V gene: TRBV6-5
clone size: medium-sized
J gene: TRBJ1-2
CDR3 protein: CASSFEGGHGYTF

V gene: TRBV7-2
clone size: NA
J gene: TRBJ2-5
CDR3 protein: CASSLHPTGRTSRETQYF

V gene: TRBV15
clone size: NA
J gene: TRBJ2-3
CDR3 protein: CATSRAYNTDTQYF

V gene: TRBV30
clone size: NA
J gene: TRBJ2-1
CDR3 protein: CAWKTGEGYNEQFF

V gene: TRBV6-1
clone size: NA
J gene: TRBJ2-1
CDR3 protein: CASRGTDRYNEQFF

V gene: TRBV30
clone size: NA
J gene: TRBJ1-1
CDR3 protein: CAWSGGQVAFF

V gene: TRBV18
clone size: NA
J gene: TRBJ2-2
CDR3 protein: CASSPQSDSHTGELFF

V gene: TRBV6-1
clone size: medium-sized
J gene: TRBJ2-2
CDR3 protein: CASSRDRTNTGELFF

V gene: TRBV4-2
clone size: NA
J gene: TRBJ2-5
CDR3 protein: CASSPASGPQETQYF

V gene: TRBV5-6
clone size: medium-sized
J gene: TRBJ2-1
CDR3 protein: CASSLIWREGLEQFF

V gene: TRBV6-1
clone size: NA
J gene: TRBJ2-7
CDR3 protein: CASTWTGGGYEQYF

V gene: TRBV5-1
clone size: NA
J gene: TRBJ2-3
CDR3 protein: CASSLSGSTDTQYF

V gene: TRBV29-1
clone size: large
J gene: TRBJ1-2
CDR3 protein: CSHGGSGGYTF

V gene: TRBV6-4
clone size: NA
J gene: TRBJ1-2
CDR3 protein: CASSTRGGANYGYTF

V gene: TRBV12-3/TRBV12-4
clone size: NA
J gene: TRBJ1-6
CDR3 protein: CASTRQGATGNSPLHF

V gene: TRBV6-5
clone size: NA
J gene: TRBJ2-7
CDR3 protein: CASSTSDGYEQYF

V gene: TRBV13
clone size: NA
J gene: TRBJ1-5
CDR3 protein: CASSPGTESSSNQPQHF

V gene: TRBV29-1
clone size: medium-sized
J gene: TRBJ1-2
CDR3 protein: CSVSLGQEQYGYTF

V gene: TRBV6-5
clone size: NA
J gene: TRBJ1-1
CDR3 protein: CASSLSGYRGGRNTEAFF

V gene: TRBV19
clone size: medium-sized
J gene: TRBJ2-2
CDR3 protein: CASSIKSSGTGELFF

V gene: TRBV19
clone size: medium-sized
J gene: TRBJ1-5
CDR3 protein: CASAQGVSNQPQHF

V gene: TRBV5-4
clone size: medium-sized
J gene: TRBJ2-3
CDR3 protein: CASSPGTLGTVADTQYF

V gene: TRBV29-1
clone size: medium-sized
J gene: TRBJ1-1
CDR3 protein: CSAGGNMNTEAFF

V gene: TRBV6-1
clone size: NA
J gene: TRBJ2-3
CDR3 protein: CASERALNTDTQYF